The 19 T cell receptor beta chains presented below share a single source sample, sequenced in a study of T cells in Graves' hyperthyroidism and ophthalmopathy. From RNA transcripts, TCR beta CDR3 regions were amplified. Initially, a first-round RT-PCR of the TCR CDR3 employed the HTBI primer set. TCRdb independently ran MiXCR on the multiplex PCR reads; one entry per CDR3 protein. There are 300,000 to 500,000 distinct CDR3 sequences in the sample; over 12% occur only once, and around 28% lies in the top ten. Sequenced sample: blood. The source of these receptors is a man aged 50 to 59 with Graves' ophthalmopathy.

At least ten counts were recorded for this clonotype. The chain is built from TRBV3-1 and TRBJ1-5, with no clear D. There are 13 residues in the CDR3. The germline CDR1 and CDR2 sequences are LGHDT and YNNKEL (reference sequence). V was trimmed by 5 bases and J by 7 bases, leaving 12 bases between them. The CDR3: CASSETHGQPQHF. CDR3 nucleotides: TGTGCCAGCAGCGAAACGCACGGCCAGCCCCAGCATTTT.

The genes are TRBV9 and TRBJ2-7, with D perhaps TRBD2 (5 bases). Germline CDR1 and CDR2: SGDLS and YYNGEE. V lost 0 bases to trimming and J lost 2 bases, with 12 bases between them. The CDR3 covers 15 residues. CDR3 sequence: CASSVAPGSPYEQYF. The CDR3 DNA follows: TGTGCCAGCAGCGTAGCTCCGGGGTCACCCTACGAGCAGTACTTC. Complete variable domain (other parts from reference TRBV9 and TRBJ2-7): DSGVTQTPKHLITATGQRVTLRCSPRSGDLSVYWYQQSLDQGLQFLIQYYNGEERAKGNILERFSAQQFPDLHSELNLSSLELGDSALYFCASSVAPGSPYEQYFGPGTRLTVT.

This clonotype was seen a handful of times. This chain links TRBV6-5 with TRBJ2-1; 8 bases map to TRBD2. CDR1 is MNHEY and CDR2 is SVGAGI in the germline V gene. V lost 0 bases to trimming and J lost 10 bases; unmatched junction nucleotides: 11. The CDR3 loop spans 16 amino acids. CDR3 sequence reads: CASSYSSQAGALEQFF. The CDR3 DNA follows: TGTGCCAGCAGTTACTCGAGTCAAGCGGGAGCACTCGAGCAGTTCTTC.

This clonotype was seen only a few times. This rearrangement joins TRBV9 to TRBJ1-5; weak D call: TRBD1 (5 bases). The germline V gene has CDR1 SGDLS and CDR2 YYNGEE. The CDR3 contains 13 residues. V was shortened by 2 bases and J by 5 bases, with 8 bases between the two germline ends. The CDR3 DNA reads TGTGCCAGCAGCGTCCAGGGAGATCAGCCCCAGCATTTT. Protein sequence: CASSVQGDQPQHF.

The chain uses TRBV28 and TRBJ2-7, with 11 positions matching TRBD2. Germline V gene data show CDR1 as MDHEN and CDR2 as SYDVKM. The CDR3 covers 14 residues. After removal of 8 bases from V and 7 bases from J, the junction contained 10 bases not matched to a gene. CDR3 in amino acids: CASHVAGGLSEQYF. The CDR3, as DNA: TGTGCCAGCCATGTAGCGGGAGGGCTGTCGGAGCAGTACTTC.

V and J are TRBV20-1 and TRBJ2-1; unclear D gene. The CDR3 covers 14 residues. Trimming removed 3 bases from V and 5 bases from J, with 14 bases in between. CDR1 and CDR2 from the germline V gene are DFQATT and SNEGSKA (reference sequence). The CDR3 loop is CSAREIRLDNEQFF. CDR3 nucleotides: TGCAGTGCTAGGGAGATCAGACTCGACAATGAGCAGTTCTTC.

This clonotype was seen only a few times. The chain recombines TRBV12-3 or TRBV12-4 with TRBJ1-6, with D maybe TRBD1 (6 bases). CDR3 length: 12 amino acids. The V gene lost 9 bases and the J gene lost 13 bases, with 16 bases spanning the gap. The CDR3: CASLRGQSPLHF. In nucleotides, the CDR3 is TGTGCCAGTTTGCGGGGGCAGTCGCCCCTCCACTTT.

In this sample, this clonotype turned up a few times. This chain joins TRBV20-1 and TRBJ1-1; no definite D call. The V gene's germline CDR1 is DFQATT and CDR2 SNEGSKA (reference sequence). This CDR3 is 13 amino acids long. V lost 6 bases and J 0 bases, leaving 11 bases between the germline ends. CDR3 nucleotides: TGCAGTGCGGGAGCGGATTTGAACACTGAAGCTTTCTTT. It encodes CSAGADLNTEAFF.

The chain employs TRBV27 and TRBJ2-7; TRBD2 matches at 7 bases. The CDR3 totals 15 residues. V gave up 7 bases and J gave up 0 bases; unmatched junction bases: 9. Germline lookup yields CDR1 MNHEY and CDR2 SMNVEV (reference sequence). The CDR3 DNA sequence: TGTGCCAGCATGAGGGACCTAGCGGACTCCTACGAGCAGTACTTC. Its protein product is CASMRDLADSYEQYF.

This clonotype was seen many times. The V and J genes are TRBV12-3 or TRBV12-4 and TRBJ1-1, with D possibly being TRBD1 (6 bases). The CDR3 loop spans 14 amino acids. Trimming left V 3 bases short and J 1 base short, with 9 bases between. CDR3 DNA sequence: TGTGCCAGCAGTTTGATGGGGGCGAACACTGAAGCTTTCTTT. This translates into CASSLMGANTEAFF.

This clonotype has a count of ten or more. The chain combines TRBV4-1 with TRBJ2-7, with TRBD1 matching 10 bases. The germline V gene encodes CDR1 MGHRA and CDR2 YSYEKL. There are 13 residues in the CDR3. After removal of 3 bases from V and 9 bases from J, the junction contained 5 bases not matched to a gene. The chain's CDR3 is CASSQRDRGRQYF. The CDR3 DNA follows: TGCGCCAGCAGCCAGCGGGACAGGGGTCGGCAGTACTTC.

This clonotype was seen many times. V and J are TRBV28 and TRBJ2-3; no clear D gene. V gave up 6 bases and J gave up 5 bases, with 9 bases separating them. CDR3 length equals 12 residues. The germline CDR1 and CDR2 sequences are MDHEN and SYDVKM. The CDR3, as DNA: TGTGCCAGCAGCCCGTCAAGAGATACGCAGTATTTT. It encodes CASSPSRDTQYF.

Many counts were recorded for this clonotype. The chain is built from TRBV20-1 and TRBJ2-5; maybe TRBD2 (6 bases). This CDR3 has 14 amino acids. Trimming removed 5 bases at V and 2 bases at J, with 15 bases between. In germline, CDR1 is DFQATT, CDR2 SNEGSKA (reference sequence). In nucleotides, the CDR3 is TGCAGTGCTGGGGGGTGGGCGGCGCAAGAGACCCAGTACTTC. It translates to CSAGGWAAQETQYF.

There are many counts of this clonotype. The CDR3 nucleotides are TGCAGCGTCCCAGTGGGGTCAGTTTATCCCTACGAGCAGTACTTC. Translating gives CSVPVGSVYPYEQYF. This rearrangement joins TRBV29-1 to TRBJ2-7; D unresolved. The germline V gene has CDR1 SQVTM and CDR2 ANQGSEA. The CDR3 runs 15 residues. The V end was cut by 6 bases, the J end by 2 bases, with 20 bases between.

Many counts were recorded for this clonotype. The chain employs TRBV30 and TRBJ1-1; possibly TRBD1 for D (5 bases). V was cut by 7 bases and J by 4 bases, with 13 bases left in between. The CDR3 is 12 residues long. Germline loops: CDR1 GTSNPN, CDR2 SVGIG (reference sequence). CDR3 nucleotides: TGTGCCTCCTACCTCGGGGGCACTGAAGCTTTCTTT. Its protein is CASYLGGTEAFF.

This clonotype showed up many times. The CDR3 is CASSPRRDLQHF. As DNA, the CDR3 is TGTGCCAGCAGTCCCCGTCGGGATCTCCAGCATTTT. This chain connects TRBV28 to TRBJ1-5; D not certain. Looked up from germline, CDR1 is MDHEN and CDR2 is SYDVKM. The V end was cut by 5 bases, the J end by 12 bases, with 14 bases between. This CDR3 has 12 residues.

This clonotype was counted at least ten times. As DNA, the CDR3 is TGCGCCAGCAGTAGCGGGAGTTGGGCCTCTAGCACAGATACGCAGTATTTT. Translating it yields CASSSGSWASSTDTQYF. V gene TRBV5-1 combines with J gene TRBJ2-3; 9 nucleotides match TRBD2. Germline loops: CDR1 SGHRS, CDR2 YFSETQ. V dropped 5 bases and J dropped 0; count of bases not matched to a gene: 10. The CDR3 contains 17 residues. Full variable domain (outside the CDR3, taken from reference TRBV5-1 and TRBJ2-3): KAGVTQTPRYLIKTRGQQVTLSCSPISGHRSVSWYQQTPGQGLQFLFEYFSETQRNKGNFPGRFSGRQFSNSRSEMNVSTLELGDSALYLCASSSGSWASSTDTQYFGPGTRLTVL.

V is TRBV4-2 and J is TRBJ2-3, with 10 bases identical to TRBD2. The CDR3 is 18 amino acids. V trimming: 3 bases; J trimming: 3 bases; junction bases outside the gene matches: 12. Germline CDR1 LGHNA, CDR2 YNFKEQ. The CDR3: CASSHTEFGTSETDTQYF. The CDR3 DNA reads as TGTGCCAGCAGCCATACTGAATTCGGGACTAGCGAGACAGATACGCAGTATTTT.

This clonotype has a count of ten or more. The chain combines TRBV5-1 with TRBJ1-1; no clear D gene. The germline gives CDR1 SGHRS, CDR2 YFSETQ. The CDR3 has 14 residues. V was pared by 5 bases and J by 2 bases, with 13 bases between. CDR3 sequence: CASRTDAANTEAFF. The CDR3 DNA reads as TGCGCCAGCAGGACGGATGCAGCCAACACTGAAGCTTTCTTT.